Following are 8 T cell receptor beta chains from one sample sequenced in a study of cytomegalovirus exposure and HLA in healthy donors. The PCR had 60 Vbeta and 13 Jbeta primers. Clones were sequenced by immunoSEQ multiplex PCR, and TCRdb holds only the in-frame ones, with some missing. This sample has 69,000 or so clones, with about 74% found just once. Sample: PBMCs. The source of these receptors is a woman in her sixties in good health and CMV-seropositive.

The chain combines TRBV5-1 with TRBJ1-1; D call uncertain. Trimming cost V 0 bases and J 3 bases, with 9 bases left between them. This CDR3 has 14 amino acids. The germline CDR1 and CDR2 sequences are SGHRS and YFSETQ. The CDR3 nucleotides are TGCGCCAGCAGCTTGGTTGGAGAGGACACTGAAGCTTTCTTT. Its translation is CASSLVGEDTEAFF.

This chain connects TRBV30 to TRBJ1-4; D gene unclear. Germline V CDR1 and CDR2: GTSNPN, SVGIG (reference sequence). V lost 0 bases, J lost 5 bases, and 4 bases lay in between. The length of the CDR3 is 12 residues. Written as DNA, the CDR3 is TGTGCCTGGAGTGTACTGAATGAAAAACTGTTTTTT. Encoded protein: CAWSVLNEKLFF.

The chain combines TRBV19 with TRBJ2-7; maybe TRBD1 (5 bases). CDR3 length: 15 amino acids. Trimming stripped 10 bases from V and 0 bases from J, with 19 bases between. Germline lookup yields CDR1 LNHDA and CDR2 SQIVND (reference sequence). The CDR3 is CATQAVREGSYEQYF. CDR3 DNA sequence: TGTGCCACCCAGGCAGTCAGGGAAGGCTCCTACGAGCAGTACTTC.

In its sample, this clone was seen a few times. The rearrangement joins TRBV7-3 to TRBJ1-1; D might be TRBD1 (6 bases). Between the trimmed V and J ends, which lost 7 bases and 0 bases, there was a span of 9 bases. From germline, CDR1 is SGHTA and CDR2 FQGTGA. This CDR3 spans 13 amino acids. The CDR3 spells CASKDRMNTEAFF. The CDR3 region has the DNA TGTGCCAGCAAGGACAGAATGAACACTGAAGCTTTCTTT.

The rearrangement links TRBV2 to TRBJ2-5, with TRBD1 matching 9 bases. Germline V gene lookup returns CDR1 SNHLY and CDR2 FYNNEI. Trimming took 8 bases from V and 4 from J; bases not matched to a gene: 5. The CDR3 runs 13 residues. Written as DNA, the CDR3 is TGTGCCAGCCGACAGGGGGACGGAGAGACCCAGTACTTC. This encodes CASRQGDGETQYF. The whole variable domain, filled in from reference TRBV2 and TRBJ2-5, reads EPEVTQTPSHQVTQMGQEVILRCVPISNHLYFYWYRQILGQKVEFLVSFYNNEISEKSEIFDDQFSVERPDGSNFTLKIRSTKLEDSAMYFCASRQGDGETQYFGPGTRLLVL.

The genes are TRBV30 and TRBJ2-3, with D possibly being TRBD2 (5 bases). The CDR3 length is 14 residues. The V gene lost 7 bases and the J gene lost 0 bases, with 14 bases spanning the gap. The germline V gene encodes CDR1 GTSNPN and CDR2 SVGIG (reference sequence). The CDR3 DNA reads TGTGCCTCAACCCGGGAATCCAGCACAGATACGCAGTATTTT. This encodes CASTRESSTDTQYF.

This chain links TRBV28 with TRBJ2-5; D perhaps matches TRBD2 (5 bases). Germline CDR1 and CDR2: MDHEN and SYDVKM. The V end lost 2 bases, the J end lost 1 base, and 8 bases lay between the germline ends. The CDR3 is 14 amino acids. The CDR3 DNA reads as TGTGCCAGCAGTTTACCGGGGAGCCAAGAGACCCAGTACTTC. The encoded protein is CASSLPGSQETQYF. Full variable domain (rest looked up from reference TRBV28 and TRBJ2-5): DVKVTQSSRYLVKRTGEKVFLECVQDMDHENMFWYRQDPGLGLRLIYFSYDVKMKEKGDIPEGYSVSREKKERFSLILESASTNQTSMYLCASSLPGSQETQYFGPGTRLLVL.

CDR3 amino acids: CASSQGLTGAYEQYF. The CDR3 nucleotides are TGTGCCAGCAGCCAAGGGCTGACAGGGGCCTACGAGCAGTACTTC. The rearrangement uses TRBV14 and TRBJ2-7, with TRBD1 matching over 8 bases. The germline V gene has CDR1 SGHDN and CDR2 FVKESK. V lost 1 base to trimming and J lost 2 bases; unmatched junction nucleotides: 4. This CDR3 is built from 15 residues.